These 27 T cell receptor beta chains were sequenced from one sample in a study of blood T cell repertoires in COVID-19. TCRdb keeps only in-frame clones here, not all; method: immunoSEQ multiplex PCR. The sample gives 200,000 or so clones, around 87% of which show up once; 3% to 3.5% is in the top ten. Sequenced sample: peripheral blood. The receptor set was obtained from a man aged 55 to 70 with acute or convalescent COVID-19.

J is TRBJ2-3 and V is TRBV7-2; D perhaps matches TRBD2 (6 bases). Trimming took off 5 bases at V and 3 bases at J, with 18 bases between the two ends. Per the germline V gene, CDR1 is SGHTA and CDR2 is FQGNSA. The CDR3 has 16 amino acids. For the CDR3, the DNA is TGTGCCAGCAGCCCGTTGGAGGGTAGGTCGACAGATACGCAGTATTTT. Protein product: CASSPLEGRSTDTQYF.

This chain uses TRBV28 with TRBJ2-2; possibly TRBD1 for D (6 bases). The CDR3 has 14 residues. Germline values: CDR1 MDHEN, CDR2 SYDVKM. V lost 6 bases and J 4 bases, leaving 12 bases between the germline ends. The CDR3 bases are TGTGCCAGCAGCCAGGGGTCGGGCACCGGGGAGCTGTTTTTT. It codes for CASSQGSGTGELFF.

The DNA for the CDR3 is TGTGCCAGCAGCCAAAGGGGCGGGACTACCTCCTACGAGCAGTACTTC. It encodes CASSQRGGTTSYEQYF. The chain couples TRBV7-2 to TRBJ2-7; the match to TRBD2 covers 7 bases. Germline V lookup: CDR1 SGHTA, CDR2 FQGNSA. The CDR3 runs to 16 residues. The V and J ends lost 5 bases and 0 bases, in that order; junction bases with no gene match: 10.

The chain links TRBV6-5 to TRBJ2-7; 7 bases are a match to TRBD1. The V gene's germline CDR1 is MNHEY and CDR2 SVGAGI. V shed 5 bases, J shed 3 bases, and the junction held 10 bases outside the gene matches. The CDR3 has 15 amino acids. The CDR3 sequence is CASSPGLGQFYEQYF. CDR3 nucleotides: TGTGCCAGCAGTCCCGGATTGGGACAGTTCTACGAGCAGTACTTC.

The chain couples TRBV7-3 to TRBJ1-6, with 8 bases fitting TRBD1. This CDR3 contains 15 residues. Germline CDR1 SGHTA, CDR2 FQGTGA. V shed 5 bases and J 8 bases; nucleotides not matched to a gene: 8. Here the CDR3 DNA reads TGTGCCAGCAGCCTGACAGGGGATAGGTATTCACCCCTCCACTTT. This encodes CASSLTGDRYSPLHF.

The chain couples TRBV25-1 to TRBJ2-6; TRBD2 is a possible D gene (5 bases). The CDR3 runs to 18 residues. Trimming took off 3 bases at V and 0 bases at J, with 15 bases between the two ends. Per germline, CDR1 MGHDK and CDR2 SYGVNS. CDR3 nucleotides: TGTGCCAGCAGTGAGAGGGCCTCTCGACCCTCTGGGGCCAACGTCCTGACTTTC. Its protein is CASSERASRPSGANVLTF.

V usage is TRBV19 and J usage is TRBJ2-1, with 9 bases matching TRBD1. Germline V lookup: CDR1 LNHDA, CDR2 SQIVND (reference sequence). V gave up 3 bases and J gave up 9 bases; unmatched junction bases: 15. CDR3 length: 17 residues. The CDR3 spells CASSIFGGGTGLGEQFF. The CDR3 DNA reads TGTGCCAGTAGTATTTTTGGGGGGGGGACAGGGCTCGGTGAGCAGTTCTTC. Full variable domain (outside the CDR3, taken from reference TRBV19 and TRBJ2-1): DGGITQSPKYLFRKEGQNVTLSCEQNLNHDAMYWYRQDPGQGLRLIYYSQIVNDFQKGDIAEGYSVSREKKESFPLTVTSAQKNPTAFYLCASSIFGGGTGLGEQFFGPGTRLTVL.

J is TRBJ2-1 and V is TRBV7-2; 13 nucleotides line up with TRBD2. Germline CDR1 is SGHTA and CDR2 is FQGNSA. The CDR3 is 18 amino acids. V dropped 1 base and J dropped 5; count of bases not matched to a gene: 8. The CDR3 region is CASSLVARLAGGNNEQFF. The CDR3, as DNA: TGTGCCAGCAGCTTAGTTGCGAGACTAGCGGGGGGAAACAATGAGCAGTTCTTC.

The chain joins TRBV5-1 to TRBJ1-1; TRBD1 matches at 10 bases. Germline trimming cut 4 bases from V and 4 bases from J; bases unmatched to any gene: 7. Germline V gene data show CDR1 as SGHRS and CDR2 as YFSETQ. This CDR3 is 15 amino acids long. The CDR3 loop reads CASSPGQGLFTEAFF. CDR3 sequence (DNA): TGCGCCAGCAGCCCGGGACAGGGGCTATTCACTGAAGCTTTCTTT.

This clone was observed a single time. The CDR3 region has the DNA TGCGCCAGCAGCTTGCGGGGTTATCACGAGCAGTACTTC. It yields the protein CASSLRGYHEQYF. The chain uses TRBV5-1 and TRBJ2-7; D may be TRBD2 (5 bases). Trimming pared 1 base from V and 5 bases from J, leaving 10 bases between. Per germline, CDR1 SGHRS and CDR2 YFSETQ. This CDR3 contains 13 residues.

The J gene is TRBJ2-3, the V gene TRBV5-1, with 7 positions matching TRBD2. Germline loops: CDR1 SGHRS, CDR2 YFSETQ. V was clipped by 1 base and J by 2 bases; unmatched bases: 4. The CDR3 has 15 amino acids. This chain's CDR3 is CASSLRGLPTDTQYF. The CDR3 DNA follows: TGCGCCAGCAGCTTGAGGGGACTACCCACAGATACGCAGTATTTT.

The chain carries TRBV19 and TRBJ2-7; no firm D call. Trimming removed 5 bases at V and 3 bases at J, with 14 bases between. The CDR3 covers 14 residues. Germline loops: CDR1 LNHDA, CDR2 SQIVND (reference sequence). CDR3 nucleotides: TGTGCCAGTAGTCTCCGACTGGTGGGCTACGAGCAGTACTTC. It is translated as CASSLRLVGYEQYF.

This rearrangement joins TRBV6-5 to TRBJ2-7; tentatively, D is TRBD1 (5 bases). The CDR3 contains 15 residues. Per germline, CDR1 MNHEY and CDR2 SVGAGI. Trimming took 0 bases from V and 2 from J, leaving 11 bases between them. CDR3 in amino acids: CASSYSGAVPYEQYF. The CDR3 coding sequence is TGTGCCAGCAGTTACTCAGGGGCCGTCCCCTACGAGCAGTACTTC.

The CDR3: CASSPRGTGASYEQYF. The DNA of the CDR3 is TGTGCCAGCAGCCCCCGGGGAACAGGGGCCTCCTACGAGCAGTACTTC. V usage is TRBV3-1 (or the pseudogene TRBV3-2) and J usage is TRBJ2-7; 7 bases map to TRBD1. The germline V gene has CDR1 LGHDT and CDR2 YNNKEL (reference sequence). Unmatched junction bases numbered 9, after V lost 4 bases and J lost 0 bases. CDR3 length equals 16 residues.

The rearrangement uses TRBV3-1 (or the pseudogene TRBV3-2) and TRBJ1-1; TRBD1 might be the D (6 bases). Germline CDR1 and CDR2: LGHDT and YNNKEL (reference sequence). The CDR3 spans 15 residues. The V and J ends lost 4 bases and 1 base respectively, with 13 bases between them. The chain's CDR3 is CASSRGQGPNTEAFF. The CDR3 coding sequence is TGTGCCAGCAGCCGGGGGCAGGGCCCGAACACTGAAGCTTTCTTT.

The chain combines TRBV5-1 with TRBJ1-4, with TRBD1 matching 9 bases. Trimming cost V 0 bases and J 4 bases; bases outside gene matches: 4. Per germline, CDR1 SGHRS and CDR2 YFSETQ. The CDR3 runs to 16 residues. The CDR3 protein is CASSLAGTGFNEKLFF. In DNA, the CDR3 is TGCGCCAGCAGCTTGGCCGGGACAGGGTTTAATGAAAAACTGTTTTTT. The full variable domain, rest sourced from reference TRBV5-1 and TRBJ1-4, is KAGVTQTPRYLIKTRGQQVTLSCSPISGHRSVSWYQQTPGQGLQFLFEYFSETQRNKGNFPGRFSGRQFSNSRSEMNVSTLELGDSALYLCASSLAGTGFNEKLFFGSGTQLSVL.

The chain has TRBV4-3 and TRBJ1-2; D remains ambiguous. V was shortened by 1 base and J by 7 bases, with 13 bases between the two germline ends. The CDR3 spans 14 residues. Germline-derived CDR1 and CDR2 are LGHNA and YSLEER. CDR3 region: CASSQGGLISGYTF. CDR3 DNA sequence: TGCGCCAGCAGCCAAGGAGGCCTTATCTCTGGCTACACCTTC.

This chain links TRBV20-1 with TRBJ1-6; 10 nucleotides agree with TRBD1. V was clipped by 3 bases and J by 0 bases; unmatched bases: 11. The CDR3 has 19 amino acids. The V gene's germline CDR1 is DFQATT and CDR2 SNEGSKA (reference sequence). The CDR3 region has the DNA TGCAGTGCTAGTTGGAGCGACAGGGGGCTAAGCTCCTATAATTCACCCCTCCACTTT. Protein: CSASWSDRGLSSYNSPLHF.

This chain joins TRBV30 and TRBJ1-2; weak D call: TRBD1 (6 bases). Germline CDR1 is GTSNPN and CDR2 is SVGIG (reference sequence). The ends were cut back, 2 bases at V and 3 bases at J, with 13 bases in the middle. The CDR3 sequence is 14 residues long. The CDR3: CAWSPPGTYYGYTF. The CDR3 bases are TGTGCCTGGAGTCCACCCGGGACATACTATGGCTACACCTTC. The whole variable domain, filled in from reference TRBV30 and TRBJ1-2, reads SQTIHQWPATLVQPVGSPLSLECTVEGTSNPNLYWYRQAAGRGLQLLFYSVGIGQISSEVPQNLSASRPQDRQFILSSKKLLLSDSGFYLCAWSPPGTYYGYTFGSGTRLTVV.

The rearrangement uses TRBV29-1 and TRBJ2-1, with D uncertain. This CDR3 region has 16 residues. Germline assignment: CDR1 SQVTM and CDR2 ANQGSEA. V was clipped by 4 bases and J by 0 bases, with 16 bases between them. CDR3 sequence: CSVGVTGRSSYNEQFF. CDR3 sequence (DNA): TGCAGCGTTGGTGTTACGGGTAGGAGCTCCTACAATGAGCAGTTCTTC.

About this clone itself: Within the sample, other DNA sequences also encode this same CDR3. This sequence joins TRBV5-4 and TRBJ1-1, with TRBD1 identical over 7 bases. CDR1 and CDR2 from the germline V gene are SGHNT and YYREEE (reference sequence). The CDR3 has 13 amino acids. The J segment lost 7 bases and the V segment lost 0 bases, leaving 3 bases of the junction unmatched. The CDR3 loop reads CASSLDRGLEAFF. The CDR3 nucleotides are TGTGCCAGCAGCTTGGACAGGGGCCTTGAAGCTTTCTTT. Complete variable domain (other parts from reference TRBV5-4 and TRBJ1-1): ETGVTQSPTHLIKTRGQQVTLRCSSQSGHNTVSWYQQALGQGPQFIFQYYREEENGRGNFPPRFSGLQFPNYSSELNVNALELDDSALYLCASSLDRGLEAFFGQGTRLTVV.

The chain is built from TRBV7-2 and TRBJ1-3; no definite D call. Germline CDR1 reads SGHTA; CDR2 reads FQGNSA. V lost 5 bases to trimming and J lost 2 bases, with 16 bases between them. The CDR3 covers 16 residues. For the CDR3, the DNA is TGTGCCAGCAGCGCAACCAGCGACCGCCCTGGAAACACCATATATTTT. It encodes CASSATSDRPGNTIYF.

The V call is TRBV7-9, the J call TRBJ1-6, with 9 bases fitting TRBD1. This CDR3 spans 15 amino acids. J lost 7 bases, V lost 5 bases, and 6 bases had no gene match. CDR1 and CDR2 from the germline V gene are SEHNR and FQNEAQ (reference sequence). The CDR3 sequence: CASSPRGTGNSPLHF. CDR3 DNA sequence: TGTGCCAGCAGCCCCCGGGGGACAGGGAATTCACCCCTCCACTTT.

The V and J genes are TRBV29-1 and TRBJ2-7; 12 nucleotides match TRBD2. Losses at the gene ends were 5 bases for V and 3 bases for J; bases not matched to a gene: 5. Germline-derived CDR1 and CDR2 are SQVTM and ANQGSEA. The CDR3 length is 14 residues. CDR3 protein: CSVSRLAGVYEQYF. DNA of the CDR3: TGCAGCGTTTCCCGACTAGCGGGGGTCTACGAGCAGTACTTC.

This sequence joins TRBV3-1 (or the pseudogene TRBV3-2) and TRBJ2-3, with a weak D call TRBD2 (6 bases). V was clipped by 2 bases and J by 1 base, with 10 bases between them. The CDR3 extends over 15 amino acids. The germline gives CDR1 LGHDT, CDR2 YNNKEL (reference sequence). In DNA form, the CDR3 reads TGTGCCAGCAGCCAATTCTGGGGGGGCACAGATACGCAGTATTTT. Protein sequence: CASSQFWGGTDTQYF.

This clone appeared once. The rearrangement joins TRBV5-1 to TRBJ2-7; D possibly corresponds to TRBD1 (6 bases). The CDR3 totals 13 residues. Trimming removed 6 bases at V and 6 bases at J, with 16 bases between. Germline lookup yields CDR1 SGHRS and CDR2 YFSETQ. The DNA for the CDR3 is TGCGCCAGCACCCGGGACACCCCCGGCGAGCAGTACTTC. Protein product: CASTRDTPGEQYF. The full variable domain, in which reference TRBV5-1 and TRBJ2-7 provide the parts outside the CDR3, is KAGVTQTPRYLIKTRGQQVTLSCSPISGHRSVSWYQQTPGQGLQFLFEYFSETQRNKGNFPGRFSGRQFSNSRSEMNVSTLELGDSALYLCASTRDTPGEQYFGPGTRLTVT.

The V call is TRBV14, the J call TRBJ2-5; 9 nucleotides match TRBD1. The CDR3 is 15 residues long. Unmatched junction bases numbered 6, after V lost 2 bases and J lost 5 bases. The germline V gene has CDR1 SGHDN and CDR2 FVKESK. This CDR3 reads CASSQLQGAWETQYF. The CDR3 DNA is TGTGCCAGCAGCCAACTACAGGGGGCATGGGAGACCCAGTACTTC.